These 27 T cell receptor beta chains were all obtained from the same sample, sequenced in a study of TIL therapy for anti-PD-1-resistant metastatic lung cancer (dated by TCRdb to the early 2020s). TCR beta CDR3 regions were amplified from genomic DNA by bias-controlled multiplex PCR with the immunoSEQ v3 hsTCRB kit. The clones in this table, taken by TCRdb from immuneACCESS, are in-frame only. Not every clone is retained; where verified, under half of the shortfall comes from an unresolved V gene, and the cause of the rest is unknown. Counted in this sample were some 18,000 clones; roughly 80% of them appeared once. The top ten hold about 2% of the sample. The time point label, as the study defines it: pre-treatment sample, taken before nivolumab and TIL therapy. The starting material was blood, obtained at baseline. These receptors were taken from a person between 25 and 79 years old with non-small cell lung cancer.

This clone was seen a handful of times. The chain carries TRBV29-1 and TRBJ1-2; maybe TRBD1 (5 bases). V lost 2 bases and J 8 bases, leaving 15 bases between the germline ends. The CDR3 sequence is 13 residues long. Germline CDR1 SQVTM, CDR2 ANQGSEA. The CDR3 reads CSVERQGLGGYTF. The CDR3 nucleotides read TGCAGCGTTGAACGTCAGGGACTCGGGGGCTACACCTTC.

The chain recombines TRBV30 with TRBJ2-7, with D possibly matching TRBD1 (5 bases). CDR1 is GTSNPN, CDR2 SVGIG, per germline (reference sequence). This CDR3 has 14 amino acids. The V and J ends lost 3 bases and 0 bases respectively, with 12 bases between them. CDR3 residues: CAWRDNKSSYEQYF. In DNA, the CDR3 is TGTGCCTGGAGGGACAATAAGAGCTCCTACGAGCAGTACTTC.

The chain is built from TRBV28 and TRBJ2-3; 9 bases are a match to TRBD1. The germline V gene encodes CDR1 MDHEN and CDR2 SYDVKM. Losses at the gene ends were 2 bases for V and 2 bases for J; bases not matched to a gene: 5. This CDR3 comprises 16 residues. The CDR3 is CASSLLGQGFTDTQYF. In DNA, the CDR3 is TGTGCCAGCAGTTTACTGGGACAGGGATTCACAGATACGCAGTATTTT.

The chain joins TRBV7-9 to TRBJ2-1, with D perhaps TRBD1 (6 bases). Germline CDR1 reads SEHNR; CDR2 reads FQNEAQ (reference sequence). The CDR3 spans 14 residues. V gave up 2 bases and J gave up 4 bases, with 9 bases separating them. The CDR3 spells CASSLSTGYNEQFF. CDR3 sequence (DNA): TGTGCCAGCAGCTTAAGCACAGGGTACAATGAGCAGTTCTTC.

This sequence joins TRBV6-6 and TRBJ1-2; TRBD1 matches 9 bases. The V segment lost 2 bases and the J segment 10 bases; nucleotides outside the gene matches: 11. Germline CDR1 MNHNY, CDR2 SVGAGI (reference sequence). CDR3 length: 15 residues. CDR3 DNA: TGTGCCAGCAGTTACCAGATGGGACAGGGAATATTCTACACCTTC. This encodes CASSYQMGQGIFYTF.

The gene calls are TRBV5-3 and TRBJ2-4; D ambiguous. TRBV5-3 is flagged as an ORF with uncertain function. There are 14 residues in the CDR3. V dropped 8 bases and J dropped 1 base, with 13 bases sitting between them. CDR3 sequence (DNA): TGTGCCAGCCGGAGTGGGTGGGCCAAAAACATTCAGTACTTC. The encoded protein is CASRSGWAKNIQYF.

This sequence joins TRBV5-4 and TRBJ2-2; D gene uncertain. Germline CDR1 SGHNT, CDR2 YYREEE (reference sequence). The CDR3 spans 12 residues. V was clipped by 2 bases and J by 7 bases, with 6 bases between them. The CDR3 protein is CASSFSGGELFF. The CDR3, as DNA: TGTGCCAGCAGCTTTTCGGGCGGGGAGCTGTTTTTT.

Written as DNA, the CDR3 is TGTGCCATCAGTGATAAGGGTTATTCGCGAAACACCATATATTTT. Protein sequence: CAISDKGYSRNTIYF. The V and J genes are TRBV10-3 and TRBJ1-3; D not resolved. The CDR3 has 15 amino acids. Trimming removed 3 bases from V and 5 bases from J, with 14 bases in between. The germline CDR1 and CDR2 sequences are ENHRY and SYGVKD.

J is TRBJ2-1 and V is TRBV27; possibly TRBD1 or TRBD2 for D (5 bases each). Trimming removed 6 bases from V and 5 bases from J, with 20 bases in between. Germline CDR1 MNHEY, CDR2 SMNVEV (reference sequence). The CDR3 runs to 16 residues. CDR3 DNA sequence: TGTGCCAGCAGCCCCCTCCAGGGTTACGGGGACAATGAGCAGTTCTTC. It is translated as CASSPLQGYGDNEQFF.

The V gene is TRBV6-4, the J gene TRBJ1-3, with D hard to call. V was trimmed by 4 bases and J by 4 bases, leaving 14 bases between them. There are 15 residues in the CDR3. Germline CDR1 is MRHNA and CDR2 is SNTAGT. For the CDR3, the DNA is TGTGCCAGCAGTGGCGGCAGTCAACGGGGAAACACCATATATTTT. Translated, it gives CASSGGSQRGNTIYF.

The chain has TRBV9 and TRBJ1-3; no clear D. Looked up from germline, CDR1 is SGDLS and CDR2 is YYNGEE. The CDR3 loop spans 14 amino acids. V lost 4 bases to trimming and J lost 4 bases, with 12 bases between them. In DNA form, the CDR3 reads TGTGCCAGCAGCCCGGGGTTCGAGGGAAACACCATATATTTT. It encodes CASSPGFEGNTIYF. Complete variable domain (other parts from reference TRBV9 and TRBJ1-3): DSGVTQTPKHLITATGQRVTLRCSPRSGDLSVYWYQQSLDQGLQFLIQYYNGEERAKGNILERFSAQQFPDLHSELNLSSLELGDSALYFCASSPGFEGNTIYFGEGSWLTVV.

The V gene is TRBV5-1, the J gene TRBJ2-5; 10 positions match TRBD2. V trimming: 0 bases; J trimming: 11 bases; junction bases outside the gene matches: 7. Germline CDR1 reads SGHRS; CDR2 reads YFSETQ. The CDR3 sequence is 14 residues long. The CDR3 reads CASSLETASGGQYF. CDR3 DNA sequence: TGCGCCAGCAGCTTGGAGACGGCTAGCGGGGGTCAGTACTTC.

This chain connects TRBV19 to TRBJ2-1, with 7 bases that match TRBD2. CDR1 and CDR2 from the germline V gene are LNHDA and SQIVND (reference sequence). The V and J ends lost 6 bases and 5 bases, in that order; junction bases with no gene match: 7. The CDR3 totals 14 residues. The DNA for the CDR3 is TGTGCCAGTAGCAGACTAGGGAGGGACAATGAGCAGTTCTTC. Its protein product is CASSRLGRDNEQFF.

J is TRBJ2-7 and V is TRBV5-4; D remains unclear. The CDR3 covers 13 residues. V was trimmed by 1 base and J by 7 bases, leaving 12 bases between them. Germline CDR1 reads SGHNT; CDR2 reads YYREEE (reference sequence). This chain's CDR3 is CASSLRESREQYF. The CDR3 nucleotides read TGTGCCAGCAGCTTGAGAGAGAGCCGGGAGCAGTACTTC.

The rearrangement links TRBV9 to TRBJ2-1; 7 bases are a match to TRBD2. The CDR3 runs 15 residues. The V gene's germline CDR1 is SGDLS and CDR2 YYNGEE. Trimming removed 4 bases from V and 6 bases from J; junction bases left unmatched: 10. The CDR3 nucleotides are TGTGCCAGCAGCCCTCTTGGGGGGGGAGTCAATGAGCAGTTCTTC. The encoded protein is CASSPLGGGVNEQFF. The variable domain in full, completed from reference TRBV9 and TRBJ2-1, reads DSGVTQTPKHLITATGQRVTLRCSPRSGDLSVYWYQQSLDQGLQFLIQYYNGEERAKGNILERFSAQQFPDLHSELNLSSLELGDSALYFCASSPLGGGVNEQFFGPGTRLTVL.

This chain links TRBV28 with TRBJ1-5; 12 bases line up with TRBD1. This CDR3 is 18 amino acids long. V shed 6 bases, J shed 4 bases, and the junction held 13 bases outside the gene matches. The germline CDR1 and CDR2 sequences are MDHEN and SYDVKM. CDR3 sequence reads: CASSPDGPGQGANQPQHF. CDR3 sequence (DNA): TGTGCCAGCAGCCCCGACGGGCCGGGACAGGGGGCGAATCAGCCCCAGCATTTT.

This clone occurred once. This chain uses TRBV4-2 with TRBJ2-1, with 8 bases identical to TRBD2. V shed 1 base and J 8 bases; nucleotides not matched to a gene: 13. Germline V gene sequence: CDR1 LGHNA, CDR2 YNFKEQ. The CDR3 is made up of 17 amino acids. The CDR3 sequence is CASSQASGVAGLYEQFF. In DNA, the CDR3 is TGTGCCAGCAGCCAAGCATCTGGAGTAGCGGGACTCTATGAGCAGTTCTTC.

This chain links TRBV19 with TRBJ2-2; D gene ambiguous. This CDR3 contains 15 residues. The V gene lost 1 base and the J gene lost 1 base, with 7 bases spanning the gap. Germline V gene sequence: CDR1 LNHDA, CDR2 SQIVND (reference sequence). In DNA form, the CDR3 reads TGTGCCAGTAGTATAGGGTCGGTGAACACCGGGGAGCTGTTTTTT. Its protein is CASSIGSVNTGELFF.

In the case of this clone: This sample also contains other DNA sequences that code for the same CDR3. J is TRBJ1-5 and V is TRBV7-9; unclear D gene. This CDR3 is built from 12 residues. From germline, CDR1 is SEHNR and CDR2 FQNEAQ (reference sequence). Trimming left V 1 base short and J 6 bases short, with 4 bases between. The chain's CDR3 is CASSLVGQPQHF. CDR3 coding DNA: TGTGCCAGCAGCTTAGTTGGTCAGCCCCAGCATTTT. The entire variable domain, with the rest obtained from reference TRBV7-9 and TRBJ1-5, is as follows: DTGVSQNPRHKITKRGQNVTFRCDPISEHNRLYWYRQTLGQGPEFLTYFQNEAQLEKSRLLSDRFSAERPKGSFSTLEIQRTEQGDSAMYLCASSLVGQPQHFGDGTRLSIL.

V usage is TRBV4-2 and J usage is TRBJ2-7; D gene uncertain. The CDR3 is 15 residues long. V lost 0 bases to trimming and J lost 3 bases, with 12 bases between them. Germline-derived CDR1 and CDR2 are LGHNA and YNFKEQ. This CDR3 reads CASSQEGDSNYEQYF. The CDR3 region has the DNA TGTGCCAGCAGCCAAGAAGGAGACTCAAACTACGAGCAGTACTTC.

The chain is built from TRBV30 and TRBJ1-4; no reliable D call. This CDR3 spans 16 amino acids. Germline lookup yields CDR1 GTSNPN and CDR2 SVGIG (reference sequence). V lost 1 base, J lost 0 bases, and 12 bases lay in between. CDR3 sequence reads: CAWSGRTRATNEKLFF. The CDR3 bases are TGTGCCTGGAGTGGGAGGACCCGTGCAACTAATGAAAAACTGTTTTTT.

In regard to this clone: Other DNA sequences within the sample encode an identical CDR3. The genes are TRBV19 and TRBJ1-1; D gene unclear. This CDR3 region has 13 residues. The germline V gene has CDR1 LNHDA and CDR2 SQIVND (reference sequence). V was clipped by 2 bases and J by 2 bases, with 6 bases between them. The CDR3 DNA is TGTGCCAGTAGTATAAAGGGAAACACTGAAGCTTTCTTT. It translates to CASSIKGNTEAFF.

The chain has TRBV28 and TRBJ2-7; maybe TRBD1 (5 bases). The CDR3 is 13 amino acids. V was trimmed by 2 bases and J by 3 bases, leaving 8 bases between them. CDR1 and CDR2 from the germline V gene are MDHEN and SYDVKM. The chain's CDR3 is CASSLGHNYEQYF. CDR3 DNA: TGTGCCAGCAGTTTAGGACACAACTACGAGCAGTACTTC. Looking up the rest from reference TRBV28 and TRBJ2-7 gives the full variable domain: DVKVTQSSRYLVKRTGEKVFLECVQDMDHENMFWYRQDPGLGLRLIYFSYDVKMKEKGDIPEGYSVSREKKERFSLILESASTNQTSMYLCASSLGHNYEQYFGPGTRLTVT.

The chain has TRBV5-1 and TRBJ2-7; D assignment may be TRBD1 or TRBD2 (5 bases each). The CDR3 spans 15 residues. CDR1 is SGHRS and CDR2 is YFSETQ in the germline V gene. The ends were cut back, 4 bases at V and 2 bases at J, with 16 bases in the middle. CDR3 nucleotide sequence: TGCGCCAGCAGCCGGGCCATTTTGGGGGCCTACGAGCAGTACTTC. Translating it yields CASSRAILGAYEQYF.

This sequence joins TRBV15 and TRBJ2-7; 7 bases map to TRBD1. After removal of 1 base from V and 4 bases from J, the junction contained 4 bases not matched to a gene. Germline V gives CDR1 LNHNV, CDR2 YYDKDF (reference sequence). The CDR3 totals 14 residues. The CDR3, as DNA: TGTGCCACCAGCAGAGGGGGGACAGATTACGAGCAGTACTTC. Amino acid sequence: CATSRGGTDYEQYF.

The chain employs TRBV13 and TRBJ2-2; 8 positions match TRBD2. This CDR3 has 17 amino acids. Unmatched junction bases numbered 13, after V lost 4 bases and J lost 6 bases. Germline V gene data show CDR1 as PRHDT and CDR2 as FYEKMQ (reference sequence). Here the CDR3 DNA reads TGTGCCAGCAGCTGGTCCCAAACGGGGGGGCTCGCCGGGGAGCTGTTTTTT. This translates into CASSWSQTGGLAGELFF.

This clone was seen more than once but under ten times. V usage is TRBV5-1 and J usage is TRBJ2-2; D not resolved. CDR1 SGHRS and CDR2 YFSETQ come from the germline V gene. The V and J ends lost 5 bases and 6 bases respectively, with 17 bases between them. The CDR3 covers 15 residues. This chain's CDR3 is CASRAPGLSSGELFF. In DNA, the CDR3 is TGCGCCAGCAGGGCACCCGGGCTGTCGTCCGGGGAGCTGTTTTTT.